This T cell receptor (beta chain) was sequenced in a study of shared clonotypes between healthy human individuals. Study-wide results and caveats: Unshared clonotypes carried lower generation probabilities than those common to all four donors.

The count of this clone is one. The antigen is not known. The junction and the germline gene differ at one end; a read error may be behind it. The data were produced by immunoSEQ multiplex PCR, yet TCRdb's version contains in-frame clones alone and is incomplete. The table records about 380,000 clones, 90% to 97% of them present only once. This CDR3 spans 15 amino acids. Per germline, CDR1 SSHAT and CDR2 FNYEAQ (reference sequence). The sample taken for sequencing was memory CD8+ T cells sorted from blood. Subset indicated: CD45RO+ cells pooled with CCR7-negative TemRA cells. This clonotype was obtained from a young man in good health. The J gene is TRBJ2-2, the V gene TRBV7-7, with 11 positions matching TRBD2. The CDR3 DNA is TGTGCTAGCAGCTTATTAGCGGGAGGGCCTACGGAGCTGTTTTTT. It encodes CASSLLAGGPTELFF. Full variable domain (rest looked up from reference TRBV7-7 and TRBJ2-2): GAGVSQSPRYKVTKRGQDVTLRCDPISSHATLYWYQQALGQGPEFLTYFNYEAQPDKSGLPSDRFSAERPEGSISTLTIQRTEQRDSAMYRCASSLLAGGPTELFFGEGSRLTVL.